Each of the 2 T cell receptor beta chains below was sequenced from the same sample in a study of T cell responses to AZD1222 COVID-19 vaccine. The repertoire was sequenced with immunoSEQ multiplex PCR; TCRdb's copy has only in-frame clones and lacks some. The repertoire holds roughly 98,000 clones, with almost 90% as singletons. The sequences come from peripheral blood, collected 28 days after the second AZD1222 dose. The source is an adult who received the AZD1222 COVID-19 vaccine.

V gene TRBV6-1 combines with J gene TRBJ1-3; tentative D call: TRBD1 (5 bases). The V end lost 2 bases, the J end lost 4 bases, and 6 bases lay between the germline ends. The length of the CDR3 is 13 residues. Germline V gene lookup returns CDR1 MNHNS and CDR2 SASEGT. The DNA for the CDR3 is TGTGCCAGCAGTGAACAGGGAGGAAACACCATATATTTT. Its translation is CASSEQGGNTIYF.

The table lists this clone with a count of one. V is TRBV7-8 and J is TRBJ2-5, with D perhaps TRBD1 (6 bases). This CDR3 contains 15 residues. V lost 0 bases, J lost 1 base, and 9 bases lay in between. CDR1 and CDR2 (germline): SGHVS, FQNEAQ. The CDR3 protein is CASSLAAGAQETQYF. The DNA for the CDR3 is TGTGCCAGCAGCTTAGCGGCAGGGGCCCAAGAGACCCAGTACTTC.